This TCR beta chain was captured in a study of T-cell memory formation after mild COVID-19. Study-wide findings and caveats: Largely, contracting CD4+ clones fell within CM and EM, and contracting CD8+ clones within EMRA.

It was 5'RACE with constant-segment primers that produced the TCR alpha and TCR beta cDNA libraries, which carried sample barcodes and UMIs. TCRdb re-derived calls from the 5' RACE reads in MiXCR, one entry per CDR3 protein. The repertoire includes 130,000 to 150,000 distinct CDR3 sequences, 6% to 7% of them detected once, and approximately 2.1% sits in the top ten. In the case of this clonotype: Its specificity is unknown.

The specimen was PBMCs or a T cell subset sorted from them (not recorded which). The clonotype originates from an adult woman who had mild COVID-19 (a few samples of this study predate the infection). Cell type and time point are not known.

The DNA of the CDR3 is TGTGCCACCAGTCGGGCCCTTGGGAGCGAGACCCAGTACTTC. Translated, it gives CATSRALGSETQYF. This sequence joins TRBV24-1 and TRBJ2-5, with TRBD2 as a possible D gene (5 bases). Germline V gene lookup returns CDR1 KGHDR and CDR2 SFDVKD. The CDR3 runs to 14 residues. V was pared by 6 bases and J by 5 bases, with 15 bases between.